The next 18 T cell receptor beta chains were all read from a single sample in a study of T cell changes during pregnancy in multiple sclerosis (dated 2019 in TCRdb). Library generation was performed with the immunoSEQ multiplex PCR assay. This is the immuneACCESS table as TCRdb keeps it, with only in-frame sequences that have V and J called. A part of the clones is gone; compared with another copy, unresolved V genes explain less than half, and the rest is unexplained. Here the sample has 69,000 or so clones; 85% to 95% occur a single time. The top ten clones comprise roughly 2% of the sample. Sequences were derived from peripheral blood, sampled in the third trimester of pregnancy. The receptor source for this set is a female donor in good health, enrolled as a control in a pregnancy study.

CDR3 nucleotides: TGTGCCAGCAGTACAGGTACTTATGGCTACACCTTC. It translates to CASSTGTYGYTF. The gene calls are TRBV2 and TRBJ1-2; maybe TRBD1 (5 bases). The CDR3 spans 12 residues. V was clipped by 5 bases and J by 5 bases, with 9 bases between them. The germline V gene encodes CDR1 SNHLY and CDR2 FYNNEI.

This clone came up once. The chain joins TRBV5-6 to TRBJ1-2; 7 bases agree with TRBD1. Trimming at V came to 4 bases and at J to 2 bases, leaving 5 bases not matched to a gene. This CDR3 contains 14 residues. The germline V gene encodes CDR1 SGHDT and CDR2 YYEEEE. The CDR3 is CASSPKDRNYGYTF. CDR3 in DNA: TGTGCCAGCAGCCCAAAGGACAGGAACTATGGCTACACCTTC.

This chain connects TRBV5-8 to TRBJ2-6; weak D call: TRBD1 (6 bases). The V gene's germline CDR1 is SGHTS and CDR2 YDEGEE. This CDR3 comprises 17 residues. V shed 6 bases and J shed 0 bases, with 16 bases lying between them. The CDR3 bases are TGTGCCAGCACTTTCCATCGGACAGACTCTGGGGCCAACGTCCTGACTTTC. It is translated as CASTFHRTDSGANVLTF.

The V call is TRBV29-1, the J call TRBJ1-1, with D perhaps matching TRBD1 (5 bases). Deletions cut 4 bases from V and 8 bases from J, with 8 bases between. The germline V gene encodes CDR1 SQVTM and CDR2 ANQGSEA. The CDR3 has 10 residues. The CDR3 coding sequence is TGCAGCGTTGGGCGACAGGAAGCTTTCTTT. It specifies CSVGRQEAFF.

The rearrangement links TRBV2 to TRBJ1-4; 7 bases agree with TRBD1. V lost 7 bases to trimming and J lost 8 bases; unmatched junction nucleotides: 7. Per the germline V gene, CDR1 is SNHLY and CDR2 is FYNNEI. The CDR3 totals 13 residues. The CDR3 loop is CASKSRDREKLFF. The CDR3 DNA is TGTGCCAGCAAGTCTAGGGACAGAGAAAAACTGTTTTTT.

The V call is TRBV4-3, the J call TRBJ2-2, with D tentatively TRBD1 (6 bases). This CDR3 is built from 18 residues. The V gene lost 5 bases and the J gene lost 0 bases, with 19 bases spanning the gap. From germline, CDR1 is LGHNA and CDR2 YSLEER. CDR3: CASSSLYRVVANTGELFF. DNA for the CDR3: TGCGCCAGCAGCTCCCTTTACAGGGTTGTAGCGAACACCGGGGAGCTGTTTTTT.

The rearrangement joins TRBV13 to TRBJ2-2; the match to TRBD2 covers 10 bases. Looked up from germline, CDR1 is PRHDT and CDR2 is FYEKMQ (reference sequence). The CDR3 is 17 residues long. V was clipped by 2 bases and J by 8 bases; unmatched bases: 11. Here the CDR3 reads CASSLRGLAGVRGELFF. CDR3 sequence (DNA): TGTGCCAGCAGCTTAAGGGGCCTAGCGGGAGTTCGTGGGGAGCTGTTTTTT.

In its sample, this clone was seen once. The J gene is TRBJ1-1, the V gene TRBV7-3, with TRBD1 identical over 7 bases. The V gene's germline CDR1 is SGHTA and CDR2 FQGTGA. CDR3 length: 15 residues. Losses at the gene ends were 5 bases for V and 1 base for J; bases not matched to a gene: 7. The CDR3 bases are TGTGCCAGCAGCGGCACAGGGGAGGCGAACACTGAAGCTTTCTTT. Protein: CASSGTGEANTEAFF.

The V gene is TRBV9, the J gene TRBJ2-2; D remains ambiguous. Germline values: CDR1 SGDLS, CDR2 YYNGEE. The CDR3 loop spans 13 amino acids. The germline V and J ends were trimmed by 4 bases and 4 bases, with 8 bases remaining between them. CDR3 coding DNA: TGTGCCAGCAGCCCACTCGGCACCGGGGAGCTGTTTTTT. Encoded protein: CASSPLGTGELFF.

The gene calls are TRBV9 and TRBJ1-2; 10 positions match TRBD1. CDR3 length: 21 amino acids. The V and J ends lost 4 bases and 0 bases, in that order; junction bases with no gene match: 21. CDR1 is SGDLS, CDR2 YYNGEE, per germline. DNA of the CDR3: TGTGCCAGCAGCCCCAACTTCCTTCCCGGGACAGGGGTCTCCACTAACTATGGCTACACCTTC. The encoded protein is CASSPNFLPGTGVSTNYGYTF.

The rearrangement joins TRBV7-9 to TRBJ2-7, with TRBD1 identical over 7 bases. This CDR3 has 14 amino acids. V shed 1 base, J shed 3 bases, and the junction held 3 bases outside the gene matches. The germline CDR1 and CDR2 sequences are SEHNR and FQNEAQ (reference sequence). CDR3 amino acids: CASSLGAGGYEQYF. CDR3 in DNA: TGTGCCAGCAGCTTAGGGGCAGGGGGCTACGAGCAGTACTTC.

The chain employs TRBV6-1 and TRBJ1-5; 8 bases are shared with TRBD1. In germline, CDR1 is MNHNS, CDR2 SASEGT. Trimming at V came to 3 bases and at J to 7 bases, leaving 8 bases not matched to a gene. CDR3 length equals 15 residues. In DNA, the CDR3 is TGTGCCAGCAGTGAGGGGGCAGGGGGCAGGCAGCCCCAGCATTTT. Translating gives CASSEGAGGRQPQHF.

The rearrangement links TRBV6-4 to TRBJ2-2; D gene ambiguous. The CDR3 consists of 14 residues. Between the trimmed V and J ends, which lost 4 bases and 4 bases, there was a span of 10 bases. CDR1 is MRHNA and CDR2 is SNTAGT in the germline V gene. CDR3 region: CASSGQGFTGELFF. The DNA of the CDR3 is TGTGCCAGCAGTGGACAAGGCTTCACCGGGGAGCTGTTTTTT.

The CDR3 loop reads CASSLLLAGGRDTDTQYF. The CDR3 DNA is TGTGCCAGCAGCTTATTACTAGCGGGGGGGCGAGACACAGATACGCAGTATTTT. The chain has TRBV7-3 and TRBJ2-3, with 13 bases that match TRBD2. J was trimmed by 2 bases and V by 2 bases; bases with no gene match: 7. Per the germline V gene, CDR1 is SGHTA and CDR2 is FQGTGA. This CDR3 region has 18 residues.

This clone was recorded many times. This chain uses TRBV18 with TRBJ1-1; 8 bases align to TRBD1. This CDR3 contains 15 residues. The V gene's germline CDR1 is KGHSH and CDR2 LQKENI. After removal of 6 bases from V and 6 bases from J, the junction contained 12 bases not matched to a gene. The CDR3 DNA is TGTGCCAGCTCCCAAAACAGGGGGAAGGACGCTGAAGCTTTCTTT. Translated, it gives CASSQNRGKDAEAFF. Full variable domain (remainder filled in from reference TRBV18 and TRBJ1-1): NAGVMQNPRHLVRRRGQEARLRCSPMKGHSHVYWYRQLPEEGLKFMVYLQKENIIDESGMPKERFSAEFPKEGPSILRIQQVVRGDSAAYFCASSQNRGKDAEAFFGQGTRLTVV.

The table lists this clone with a count of one. The chain is built from TRBV7-9 and TRBJ2-1; 7 positions agree with TRBD2. The CDR3 has 15 amino acids. V shed 4 bases, J shed 4 bases, and the junction held 7 bases outside the gene matches. Germline assignment: CDR1 SEHNR and CDR2 FQNEAQ (reference sequence). CDR3 sequence: CASSSSGAPYNEQFF. The CDR3 nucleotides read TGTGCCAGCAGCTCCAGCGGGGCCCCTTACAATGAGCAGTTCTTC.

The genes are TRBV15 and TRBJ2-3; D is undetermined. This CDR3 has 13 residues. The V end lost 3 bases, the J end lost 10 bases, and 14 bases lay between the germline ends. Germline V gene sequence: CDR1 LNHNV, CDR2 YYDKDF (reference sequence). The CDR3 here is CATSSPTGSSQYF. The CDR3 bases are TGTGCCACCAGCAGTCCGACGGGTAGTTCGCAGTATTTT.

The J gene is TRBJ1-5, the V gene TRBV18, with D uncertain. Trimming left V 6 bases short and J 1 base short, with 13 bases between. Germline V gene sequence: CDR1 KGHSH, CDR2 LQKENI. The CDR3 totals 15 residues. CDR3 sequence (DNA): TGTGCCAGCTCCCCTGGCGGGCTGAGCAATCAGCCCCAGCATTTT. Translation: CASSPGGLSNQPQHF.